Shown below are 23 T cell receptor beta chains from a single sample sequenced in a study of OX40 agonist ivuxolimab in advanced cancers. Some clones are missing from TCRdb's copy, which holds only in-frame ones; the method was immunoSEQ multiplex PCR. The table lists about 74,000 clones, about 82% of them singletons. This specimen consisted of CD4+ or CD8+ T cells sorted from blood, obtained in a trial of the OX40 agonist ivuxolimab. The receptor set was obtained from an adult with an advanced solid tumor such as melanoma, head and neck, liver or kidney cancer.

This chain links TRBV6-6 with TRBJ2-7; 8 bases line up with TRBD1. The CDR3 totals 13 residues. V lost 6 bases to trimming and J lost 3 bases; unmatched junction nucleotides: 4. The V gene's germline CDR1 is MNHNY and CDR2 SVGAGI (reference sequence). This CDR3 reads CASRPGTGYEQYF. The CDR3 DNA follows: TGTGCCAGCAGACCCGGGACAGGCTACGAGCAGTACTTC.

The V call is TRBV6-1, the J call TRBJ2-2; D remains ambiguous. Germline V gene data show CDR1 as MNHNS and CDR2 as SASEGT. The V end lost 4 bases, the J end lost 1 base, and 4 bases lay between the germline ends. This CDR3 is built from 13 residues. The CDR3 DNA reads TGTGCCAGCAGTGCCTGGAACACCGGGGAGCTGTTTTTT. It specifies CASSAWNTGELFF.

This chain uses TRBV7-6 with TRBJ2-5, with D maybe TRBD1 (6 bases). The CDR3 covers 14 residues. The V and J ends lost 1 base and 5 bases respectively, with 11 bases between them. Germline CDR1 SGHVS, CDR2 FNYEAQ. The CDR3 protein is CASSLGQARETQYF. The DNA of the CDR3 is TGTGCCAGCAGCTTAGGACAGGCCCGTGAGACCCAGTACTTC.

This clone was detected only once. This chain joins TRBV27 and TRBJ1-1; D unclear. The CDR3 extends over 17 amino acids. V shed 4 bases and J shed 5 bases, with 23 bases lying between them. Germline V gives CDR1 MNHEY, CDR2 SMNVEV (reference sequence). CDR3: CASSSLNSSLWVTEAFF. CDR3 nucleotides: TGTGCCAGCAGTTCCTTAAATTCCTCACTCTGGGTAACTGAAGCTTTCTTT.

The chain combines TRBV4-1 with TRBJ1-2, with D unclear. CDR3 length equals 15 residues. CDR1 and CDR2 (germline): MGHRA, YSYEKL. Trimming left V 0 bases short and J 4 bases short, with 12 bases between. The CDR3 loop is CASSQETVESYGYTF. For the CDR3, the DNA is TGCGCCAGCAGCCAAGAAACAGTCGAGAGCTATGGCTACACCTTC.

The J gene is TRBJ1-4, the V gene TRBV6-1, with TRBD1 matching over 10 bases. This CDR3 spans 15 amino acids. Trimming cost V 6 bases and J 6 bases; bases outside gene matches: 7. Germline V gene lookup returns CDR1 MNHNS and CDR2 SASEGT. The CDR3 protein is CASRTDRGLDEKLFF. The CDR3 coding sequence is TGTGCCAGCAGGACCGACAGGGGGCTTGATGAAAAACTGTTTTTT.

The chain joins TRBV5-1 to TRBJ2-3, with D tentatively TRBD1 (6 bases). Germline values: CDR1 SGHRS, CDR2 YFSETQ. The CDR3 has 15 residues. Trimming removed 2 bases from V and 3 bases from J, with 13 bases in between. The CDR3 protein is CASSLTGQTTDTQYF. For the CDR3, the DNA is TGCGCCAGCAGCTTAACCGGACAGACTACAGATACGCAGTATTTT.

This chain uses TRBV9 with TRBJ1-5; D is ambiguous. Trimming cost V 1 base and J 7 bases, with 9 bases left between them. This CDR3 comprises 13 residues. The germline CDR1 and CDR2 sequences are SGDLS and YYNGEE. The CDR3 DNA reads as TGTGCCAGCAGCGTATTCGACGACCAGCCCCAGCATTTT. Protein sequence: CASSVFDDQPQHF. Drawing the rest from reference TRBV9 and TRBJ1-5, the complete variable domain is DSGVTQTPKHLITATGQRVTLRCSPRSGDLSVYWYQQSLDQGLQFLIQYYNGEERAKGNILERFSAQQFPDLHSELNLSSLELGDSALYFCASSVFDDQPQHFGDGTRLSIL.

This clone was detected a few times. The same CDR3 can be traced to other DNA sequences in this sample. The genes are TRBV30 and TRBJ1-5, with 7 bases fitting TRBD1. Germline loops: CDR1 GTSNPN, CDR2 SVGIG (reference sequence). Trimming took 1 base from V and 5 from J; bases not matched to a gene: 2. The CDR3 extends over 13 amino acids. Written as DNA, the CDR3 is TGTGCCTGGAGTGGAGGGGGCGATCAGCCCCAGCATTTT. It translates to CAWSGGGDQPQHF. Using reference TRBV30 and TRBJ1-5 for the parts outside the CDR3, the full variable domain is SQTIHQWPATLVQPVGSPLSLECTVEGTSNPNLYWYRQAAGRGLQLLFYSVGIGQISSEVPQNLSASRPQDRQFILSSKKLLLSDSGFYLCAWSGGGDQPQHFGDGTRLSIL.

The chain combines TRBV14 with TRBJ2-7, with TRBD2 matching over 10 bases. Unmatched junction bases numbered 20, after V lost 0 bases and J lost 0 bases. The CDR3 has 22 residues. Germline CDR1 SGHDN, CDR2 FVKESK. For the CDR3, the DNA is TGTGCCAGCAGCCAAGACAGGGGGCTAGGACTAGCGGAGCCCTACCCCTCCTACGAGCAGTACTTC. Encoded protein: CASSQDRGLGLAEPYPSYEQYF.

The chain employs TRBV5-6 and TRBJ2-1; D could derive from TRBD1 or TRBD2 (5 bases each). The CDR3 is made up of 17 amino acids. Germline CDR1 SGHDT, CDR2 YYEEEE. Trimming took off 1 base at V and 7 bases at J, with 21 bases between the two ends. The CDR3 bases are TGTGCCAGCAGCTTGCTGGGGGATGGGGTGGGTACAAATGAGCAGTTCTTC. This translates into CASSLLGDGVGTNEQFF. Based on the CDR3 plus reference TRBV5-6 and TRBJ2-1, the full variable domain is DAGVTQSPTHLIKTRGQQVTLRCSPKSGHDTVSWYQQALGQGPQFIFQYYEEEERQRGNFPDRFSGHQFPNYSSELNVNALLLGDSALYLCASSLLGDGVGTNEQFFGPGTRLTVL.

The chain carries TRBV4-1 and TRBJ2-7, with D perhaps assigned TRBD1 or TRBD2 (5 bases each). The CDR3 covers 15 residues. From germline, CDR1 is MGHRA and CDR2 YSYEKL. Trimming removed 4 bases from V and 4 bases from J, with 17 bases in between. The CDR3 DNA is TGCGCCAGCAGCCGAACCCGGGACGTCTTTTACGAGCAGTACTTC. It is translated as CASSRTRDVFYEQYF.

V usage is TRBV6-5 and J usage is TRBJ1-1; D may be TRBD1 (5 bases). V lost 2 bases and J lost 4, with 17 bases in between. The germline CDR1 and CDR2 sequences are MNHEY and SVGAGI. The CDR3 has 16 residues. This CDR3 is CASSYSLGDGGTEAFF. DNA of the CDR3: TGTGCCAGCAGTTACAGCCTAGGGGACGGGGGCACTGAAGCTTTCTTT.

This chain links TRBV19 with TRBJ2-2; 7 bases agree with TRBD2. Germline lookup yields CDR1 LNHDA and CDR2 SQIVND (reference sequence). V dropped 4 bases and J dropped 5; count of bases not matched to a gene: 10. This CDR3 contains 16 residues. CDR3 sequence reads: CASSNAQREKTGELFF. Here the CDR3 DNA reads TGTGCCAGTAGTAACGCCCAGCGGGAAAAGACCGGGGAGCTGTTTTTT.

The chain couples TRBV4-3 to TRBJ1-3; no reliable D call. The V gene's germline CDR1 is LGHNA and CDR2 YSLEER. The CDR3 consists of 15 residues. V was trimmed by 6 bases and J by 0 bases, leaving 12 bases between them. The CDR3 DNA follows: TGCGCCAGCAGTCGCGCGGTGGACTCTGGAAACACCATATATTTT. This translates into CASSRAVDSGNTIYF.

This chain links TRBV19 with TRBJ1-5, with TRBD1 as a possible D gene (6 bases). The CDR3 is 16 residues long. With 3 bases removed from V and 2 bases from J, the gap between germline ends came to 14 bases. Germline CDR1 and CDR2: LNHDA and SQIVND (reference sequence). This CDR3 is CASSMGDILGNQPQHF. CDR3 DNA: TGTGCCAGTAGTATGGGGGACATTTTAGGCAATCAGCCCCAGCATTTT.

The chain is built from TRBV6-5 and TRBJ2-5, with D possibly being TRBD1 (5 bases). V gave up 3 bases and J gave up 1 base, with 12 bases separating them. This CDR3 spans 15 amino acids. Germline V gene sequence: CDR1 MNHEY, CDR2 SVGAGI. The CDR3 sequence: CASSYLPGPQETQYF. CDR3 sequence (DNA): TGTGCCAGCAGTTATTTACCAGGGCCCCAAGAGACCCAGTACTTC.

V gene TRBV5-1 combines with J gene TRBJ1-1; 7 bases line up with TRBD1. The V gene end was trimmed by 5 bases and the J gene end by 5 bases; junction bases not matched to a gene: 6. CDR3 length: 13 amino acids. Germline CDR1 is SGHRS and CDR2 is YFSETQ. The CDR3 DNA follows: TGCGCCAGCAGTCCAGGGGGAGGAACTGAAGCTTTCTTT. Translated: CASSPGGGTEAFF.

The CDR3 sequence is CASRNDRGVYEQYF. As DNA, the CDR3 is TGTGCCAGCAGGAACGACAGGGGCGTTTACGAGCAGTACTTC. The V and J genes are TRBV25-1 and TRBJ2-7; TRBD1 matches 8 bases. Germline V gives CDR1 MGHDK, CDR2 SYGVNS. This CDR3 is built from 14 residues. The junction had 8 bases not matched to a gene; V was cut back by 6 bases and J by 4 bases.

The rearrangement links TRBV11-2 to TRBJ2-1, with TRBD2 matching 8 bases. The CDR3 contains 15 residues. Germline V gene lookup returns CDR1 SGHAT and CDR2 FQNNGV. The V gene end was trimmed by 1 base and the J gene end by 4 bases; junction bases not matched to a gene: 3. The CDR3 bases are TGTGCCAGCAGCTTAGCCAGCGGGGGATACAATGAGCAGTTCTTC. Encoded protein: CASSLASGGYNEQFF.

This clone was found a few times. The gene calls are TRBV4-2 and TRBJ2-1; D is ambiguous. V gave up 4 bases and J gave up 5 bases, with 9 bases separating them. The CDR3 loop spans 13 amino acids. Germline V gene data show CDR1 as LGHNA and CDR2 as YNFKEQ. The CDR3 sequence: CASSREGDNEQFF. Written as DNA, the CDR3 is TGTGCCAGCAGCCGAGAAGGAGACAATGAGCAGTTCTTC.

The chain employs TRBV5-1 and TRBJ2-5; D perhaps matches TRBD2 (6 bases). From germline, CDR1 is SGHRS and CDR2 YFSETQ. This CDR3 contains 15 residues. With 1 base removed from V and 2 bases from J, the gap between germline ends came to 12 bases. Here the CDR3 DNA reads TGCGCCAGCAGCTTGTTCGCTAGCGTGCAAGAGACCCAGTACTTC. It translates to CASSLFASVQETQYF.

V and J are TRBV15 and TRBJ1-5; D ambiguous. V lost 0 bases to trimming and J lost 7 bases, with 10 bases between them. CDR3 length equals 14 residues. Germline loops: CDR1 LNHNV, CDR2 YYDKDF (reference sequence). CDR3 region: CATSRERSRQPQHF. The DNA for the CDR3 is TGTGCCACCAGCAGAGAACGATCGAGGCAGCCCCAGCATTTT.